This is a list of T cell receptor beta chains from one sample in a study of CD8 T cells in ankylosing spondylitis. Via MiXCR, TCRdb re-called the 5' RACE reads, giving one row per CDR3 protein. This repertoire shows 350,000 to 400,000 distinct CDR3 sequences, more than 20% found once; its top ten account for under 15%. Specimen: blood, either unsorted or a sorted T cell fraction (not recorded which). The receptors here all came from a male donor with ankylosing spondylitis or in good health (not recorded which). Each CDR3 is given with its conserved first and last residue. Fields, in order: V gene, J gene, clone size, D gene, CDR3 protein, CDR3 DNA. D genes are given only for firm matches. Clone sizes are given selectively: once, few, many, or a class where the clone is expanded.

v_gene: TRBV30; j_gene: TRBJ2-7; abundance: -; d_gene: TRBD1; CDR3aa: CAWSTGGNEQYF; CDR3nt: TGTGCCTGGTCGACAGGGGGCAACGAGCAGTACTTC
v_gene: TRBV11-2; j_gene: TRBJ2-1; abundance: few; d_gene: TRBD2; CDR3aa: CASSSTPSAGEREQFF; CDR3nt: TGTGCCAGCAGCTCCACCCCCAGTGCGGGGGAGCGTGAGCAGTTCTTC
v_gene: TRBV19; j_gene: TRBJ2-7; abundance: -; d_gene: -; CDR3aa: CASSIGTYYEQYF; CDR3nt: TGTGCCAGTAGTATCGGCACTTACTACGAGCAGTACTTC
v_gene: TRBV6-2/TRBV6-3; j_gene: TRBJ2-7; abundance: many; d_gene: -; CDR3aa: CASSGTETYEQYF; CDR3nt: TGTGCCAGCAGTGGGACGGAGACCTACGAGCAGTACTTC
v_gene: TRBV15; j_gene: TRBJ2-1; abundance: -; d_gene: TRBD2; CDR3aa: CATSLRRGVGNEQFF; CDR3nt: TGTGCCACCAGCCTCCGCCGGGGGGTTGGCAATGAGCAGTTCTTC
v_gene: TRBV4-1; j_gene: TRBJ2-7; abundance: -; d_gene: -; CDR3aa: CASSQGLISEQYF; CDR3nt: TGCGCCAGCAGCCAAGGTTTAATATCCGAGCAGTACTTC
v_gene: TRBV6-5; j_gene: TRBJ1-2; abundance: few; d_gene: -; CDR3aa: CASSYVLRGPEGYTF; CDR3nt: TGTGCCAGCAGTTACGTGCTTCGGGGTCCTGAGGGCTACACCTTC
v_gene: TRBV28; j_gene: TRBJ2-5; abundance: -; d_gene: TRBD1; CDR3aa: CASSPQPRTGGGETQYF; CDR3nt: TGTGCCAGCAGTCCCCAGCCCAGGACAGGGGGCGGAGAGACCCAGTACTTC
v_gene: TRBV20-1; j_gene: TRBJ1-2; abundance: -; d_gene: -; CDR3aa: CSARDYSEANYGYTF; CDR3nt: TGCAGTGCTAGAGACTACAGTGAAGCTAACTATGGCTACACCTTC
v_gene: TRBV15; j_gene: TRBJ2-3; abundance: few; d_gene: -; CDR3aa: CATSTGKGITDTQYF; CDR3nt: TGTGCCACCAGTACAGGGAAGGGTATCACAGATACGCAGTATTTT
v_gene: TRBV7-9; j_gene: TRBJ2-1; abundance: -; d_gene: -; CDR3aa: CASSLGGESSYNEQFF; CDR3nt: TGTGCCAGCAGCTTAGGGGGGGAAAGCTCCTACAATGAGCAGTTCTTC
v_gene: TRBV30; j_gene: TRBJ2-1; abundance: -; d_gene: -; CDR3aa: CAWSKGFGNEQFF; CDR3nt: TGTGCCTGGAGTAAGGGTTTCGGCAATGAGCAGTTCTTC